The 22 T cell receptor beta chains presented below share a single source sample, sequenced in a study of T-cell memory formation after mild COVID-19. TCRdb redid the calling of the 5' RACE reads with MiXCR, one entry per CDR3 protein. The repertoire holds under 300,000 distinct CDR3 sequences, about 15% seen once, with about 4% in the top ten. Sequencing used PBMCs or a T cell subset sorted from them (not recorded which). These receptors came from a man younger than 35 who had mild COVID-19 (a few samples of this study predate the infection). Cell type and time point are not known.

This chain links TRBV20-1 with TRBJ1-6; D is unresolved. The length of the CDR3 is 13 residues. Germline CDR1 reads DFQATT; CDR2 reads SNEGSKA (reference sequence). V lost 3 bases and J 10 bases, leaving 13 bases between the germline ends. CDR3 in DNA: TGCAGTGCTAGCAAGGCGAGGCCGTCACCCCTCCACTTT. Translating it yields CSASKARPSPLHF.

The rearrangement uses TRBV5-4 and TRBJ2-2, with D uncertain. The ends were cut back, 4 bases at V and 5 bases at J, with 12 bases in the middle. The CDR3 totals 14 residues. The germline V gene has CDR1 SGHNT and CDR2 YYREEE (reference sequence). The CDR3 DNA sequence: TGTGCCAGCAGCGCGAAGACTGTGACCGGGGAGCTGTTTTTT. The encoded protein is CASSAKTVTGELFF.

This clonotype was found a few times. V usage is TRBV12-5 and J usage is TRBJ2-3; 9 bases line up with TRBD2. Germline V lookup: CDR1 LGHNT, CDR2 FRNRAP. Unmatched junction bases numbered 4, after V lost 6 bases and J lost 0 bases. CDR3 size: 15 residues. The chain's CDR3 is CASGPSGVSTDTQYF. CDR3 DNA sequence: TGTGCTAGTGGCCCTAGCGGGGTGAGCACAGATACGCAGTATTTT.

CDR3 in amino acids: CASSLAPTAYEAFF. The CDR3 DNA follows: TGTGCCAGCAGCTTAGCGCCGACAGCCTATGAAGCTTTCTTT. J is TRBJ1-1 and V is TRBV7-9, with TRBD1 as a possible D gene (5 bases). Deletions cut 0 bases from V and 7 bases from J, with 12 bases between. The CDR3 totals 14 residues. CDR1 and CDR2 (germline): SEHNR, FQNEAQ (reference sequence).

This clonotype was seen a few times. The chain is built from TRBV7-8 and TRBJ2-7, with 8 positions matching TRBD2. Germline CDR1 is SGHVS and CDR2 is FQNEAQ. There are 14 residues in the CDR3. Trimming removed 5 bases from V and 5 bases from J; junction bases left unmatched: 8. As DNA, the CDR3 is TGTGCCAGCAGCCTCTGGAGCGGGAGAGACGAGCAGTACGTC. Translating it yields CASSLWSGRDEQYV.

This clonotype was recorded a few times. The V and J genes are TRBV7-2 and TRBJ2-5; TRBD2 matches at 12 bases. Germline CDR1 reads SGHTA; CDR2 reads FQGNSA. After removal of 5 bases from V and 2 bases from J, the junction contained 9 bases not matched to a gene. This CDR3 is built from 17 residues. The CDR3 bases are TGTGCCAGCAGCCCGCCCCGGACTAGCGGGGAGCAAGAGACCCAGTACTTC. Translation: CASSPPRTSGEQETQYF.

J is TRBJ1-2 and V is TRBV7-9, with D uncertain. Deletions cut 4 bases from V and 8 bases from J, with 8 bases between. The CDR3 covers 11 residues. Germline loops: CDR1 SEHNR, CDR2 FQNEAQ (reference sequence). CDR3 nucleotides: TGTGCCAGCAGCTCACTCATAGGCTACACCTTC. Protein: CASSSLIGYTF.

The V and J genes are TRBV4-2 and TRBJ1-2; maybe TRBD1 (6 bases). With 0 bases removed from V and 9 bases from J, the gap between germline ends came to 11 bases. CDR1 is LGHNA, CDR2 YNFKEQ, per germline. The CDR3 has 13 residues. The CDR3 nucleotides are TGTGCCAGCAGCCAAGACGTACAGGGAAGCTACACCTTC. Translation: CASSQDVQGSYTF.

This chain links TRBV5-1 with TRBJ2-2, with D perhaps TRBD1 (5 bases). Germline V gene sequence: CDR1 SGHRS, CDR2 YFSETQ. This CDR3 is built from 17 residues. V shed 6 bases and J shed 0 bases, with 18 bases lying between them. The CDR3 region is CASIKGEVRTNTGELFF. CDR3 in DNA: TGCGCCAGCATAAAAGGGGAAGTCCGAACGAACACCGGGGAGCTGTTTTTT.

The V gene is TRBV3-1, the J gene TRBJ2-5; 7 positions agree with TRBD2. The CDR3 is made up of 16 amino acids. CDR1 and CDR2 (germline): LGHDT, YNNKEL (reference sequence). V shed 4 bases, J shed 5 bases, and the junction held 13 bases outside the gene matches. The CDR3 DNA is TGTGCCAGCAGCCCGGGAACCGGGACTAAGGGGGAGACCCAGTACTTC. Residues: CASSPGTGTKGETQYF.

The chain employs TRBV29-1 and TRBJ2-3, with D possibly called TRBD1 or TRBD2 (6 bases each). Per the germline V gene, CDR1 is SQVTM and CDR2 is ANQGSEA. V lost 7 bases and J 4 bases, leaving 15 bases between the germline ends. This CDR3 is built from 13 residues. CDR3 amino acids: CSDKGGPPDTQYF. CDR3 coding DNA: TGCAGCGATAAGGGGGGCCCCCCAGATACGCAGTATTTT.

This clonotype was observed a few times. Here the CDR3 DNA reads TGTGCCAGCAGTGCTCCCGCGGGGGGGGACAATGAGCAGTTCTTC. It encodes CASSAPAGGDNEQFF. The J gene is TRBJ2-1, the V gene TRBV28; 9 nucleotides match TRBD2. The CDR3 has 15 residues. Germline CDR1 MDHEN, CDR2 SYDVKM. V lost 5 bases, J lost 5 bases, and 7 bases stayed unmatched.

V gene TRBV7-2 combines with J gene TRBJ1-6; TRBD1 is a possible D gene (6 bases). Per germline, CDR1 SGHTA and CDR2 FQGNSA. This CDR3 region has 15 residues. V shed 1 base and J shed 10 bases, with 14 bases lying between them. CDR3 sequence (DNA): TGTGCCAGCAGCTTAGTACAGACAGGTCGATCACCCCTCCACTTT. Protein sequence: CASSLVQTGRSPLHF.

V gene TRBV28 combines with J gene TRBJ1-5, with D possibly being TRBD1 (5 bases). Germline CDR1 and CDR2: MDHEN and SYDVKM. The CDR3 has 14 residues. The V and J ends lost 3 bases and 7 bases respectively, with 13 bases between them. As DNA, the CDR3 is TGTGCCAGCAGTTTCACCTGGGGGGTGCAGCCCCAGCATTTT. It is translated as CASSFTWGVQPQHF.

This clonotype was seen a handful of times. CDR3 bases: TGTGCCAGCAGCATCAACACCAACTCTGGAAACACCATATATTTT. Protein: CASSINTNSGNTIYF. The gene calls are TRBV7-9 and TRBJ1-3; D not resolved. Per the germline V gene, CDR1 is SEHNR and CDR2 is FQNEAQ (reference sequence). V lost 5 bases, J lost 0 bases, and 11 bases lay in between. The CDR3 is 15 residues long.

This clonotype was counted ten times or more. The gene calls are TRBV7-9 and TRBJ2-1; perhaps TRBD1 as D (6 bases). Trimming pared 5 bases from V and 0 bases from J, leaving 17 bases between. Germline V gives CDR1 SEHNR, CDR2 FQNEAQ (reference sequence). The CDR3 totals 17 residues. CDR3 sequence (DNA): TGTGCCAGCAGCCCAAACCAGGGGTTCAGCTCCTACAATGAGCAGTTCTTC. Protein sequence: CASSPNQGFSSYNEQFF.

This clonotype was counted between two and nine times. The rearrangement uses TRBV20-1 and TRBJ2-7; D is perhaps TRBD2 (5 bases). The CDR3 sequence is 14 residues long. V was trimmed by 0 bases and J by 7 bases, leaving 16 bases between them. CDR1 and CDR2 from the germline V gene are DFQATT and SNEGSKA (reference sequence). CDR3 DNA: TGCAGTGCTAGAGATTCGGGCCTTACGGGGGAGCAGTACGTC. The encoded protein is CSARDSGLTGEQYV.

This clonotype was picked up a small number of times. CDR3 loop: CASTPPYLTGRPWGYTF. The CDR3 DNA sequence: TGTGCCAGTACCCCACCCTACTTGACAGGGCGTCCTTGGGGCTACACCTTC. The V gene is TRBV19, the J gene TRBJ1-2; 7 nucleotides match TRBD1. Germline-derived CDR1 and CDR2 are LNHDA and SQIVND (reference sequence). The CDR3 covers 17 residues. V trimming: 7 bases; J trimming: 8 bases; junction bases outside the gene matches: 22. The full variable domain, completed using reference TRBV19 and TRBJ1-2, is DGGITQSPKYLFRKEGQNVTLSCEQNLNHDAMYWYRQDPGQGLRLIYYSQIVNDFQKGDIAEGYSVSREKKESFPLTVTSAQKNPTAFYLCASTPPYLTGRPWGYTFGSGTRLTVV.

The J gene is TRBJ1-5, the V gene TRBV6-5; D ambiguous. CDR1 and CDR2 from the germline V gene are MNHEY and SVGAGI. The CDR3 has 15 residues. V lost 6 bases to trimming and J lost 9 bases, with 21 bases between them. CDR3 region: CASRQTAQSLGPQHF. CDR3 DNA sequence: TGTGCCAGCAGACAGACCGCCCAGTCCCTTGGGCCCCAGCATTTT.

This chain connects TRBV7-8 to TRBJ2-7, with 14 bases fitting TRBD2. CDR1 is SGHVS and CDR2 is FQNEAQ in the germline V gene. The J segment lost 3 bases and the V segment lost 4 bases, leaving 8 bases of the junction unmatched. The CDR3 loop spans 17 amino acids. CDR3 coding DNA: TGTGCCAGCAGCTCGTGGACTAGCGGGGGGATAATCTACGAGCAGTACTTC. Amino acids: CASSSWTSGGIIYEQYF.

This clonotype was seen only a few times. The chain has TRBV20-1 and TRBJ2-5; 8 nucleotides align to TRBD2. V lost 2 bases and J lost 5; bases outside the gene matches: 19. CDR3 length: 18 residues. The germline V gene encodes CDR1 DFQATT and CDR2 SNEGSKA (reference sequence). CDR3 residues: CSARLIRGSGVGHETQYF. The CDR3 nucleotides read TGCAGTGCTAGACTTATCCGGGGTAGCGGGGTCGGGCACGAGACCCAGTACTTC.

This clonotype appeared a few times. The gene calls are TRBV10-3 and TRBJ1-2, with D maybe TRBD1 (5 bases). Trimming stripped 8 bases from V and 3 bases from J, with 10 bases between. The length of the CDR3 is 12 residues. Germline CDR1 is ENHRY and CDR2 is SYGVKD. CDR3 nucleotides: TGTGCCATCGGGGGAGGGGACTATGGCTACACCTTC. Its protein is CAIGGGDYGYTF.